This T cell receptor beta chain was retrieved from a study of T cells in Graves' hyperthyroidism and ophthalmopathy. A remark on this clonotype: This could be a read error, since a much larger clone is one nucleotide away.

RNA transcripts served as the template for amplifying TCR beta CDR3 regions. The HTBI set primed first-round TCR CDR3 RT-PCR. MiXCR, applied by TCRdb to the multiplex PCR reads, yields one record per CDR3 protein. The data show about 560,000 distinct CDR3 sequences, around a sixth seen once. In germline, CDR1 is SEHNR, CDR2 FQNEAQ (reference sequence). The CDR3 extends over 15 amino acids. V dropped 4 bases and J dropped 4 bases, with 16 bases sitting between them. The origin of this receptor is a woman aged 30 to 39 with Graves' hyperthyroidism. The chain uses TRBV7-9 and TRBJ2-5; the D call may be TRBD1 or TRBD2 (5 bases each). The material sequenced was blood. CDR3 residues: CASSSPGTVRETQYF. CDR3 nucleotides: TGTGCCAGCAGCTCCCCCGGGACGGTACGAGAGACCCAGTACTTC.